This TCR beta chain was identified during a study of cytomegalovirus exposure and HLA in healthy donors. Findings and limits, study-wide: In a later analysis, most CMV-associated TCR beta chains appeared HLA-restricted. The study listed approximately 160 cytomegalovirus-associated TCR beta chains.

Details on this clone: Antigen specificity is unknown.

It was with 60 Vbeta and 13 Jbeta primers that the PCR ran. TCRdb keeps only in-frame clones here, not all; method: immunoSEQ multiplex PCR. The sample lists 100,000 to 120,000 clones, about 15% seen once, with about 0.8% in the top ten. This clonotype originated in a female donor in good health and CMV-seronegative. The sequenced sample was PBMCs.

The CDR3 nucleotides are TGTGCCAGCAGCTTAAACCTACAGGGGGGCGAGCAGTACTTC. Amino acids: CASSLNLQGGEQYF. This chain joins TRBV7-9 and TRBJ2-7, with TRBD1 matching over 8 bases. Losses at the gene ends were 2 bases for V and 6 bases for J; bases not matched to a gene: 6. From germline, CDR1 is SEHNR and CDR2 FQNEAQ (reference sequence). CDR3 size: 14 residues.